The rows below give T cell receptor beta chains drawn from one sample of a study of T cells after yellow fever vaccination. Each CDR3 protein is one row after TCRdb ran MiXCR on the 5' RACE reads. The data contain more than 300,000 distinct CDR3 sequences, approximately 4.3% of them singletons. Sequencing was performed on PBMCs, taken 15 days after the yellow fever booster vaccination. These receptors came from a man aged 18 to 30 who received the YFV17D yellow fever vaccine. Both conserved end residues are part of each CDR3. The D gene is left open where the match is weak. Part of the rows lack a size; the others show once, few, many or a class for expanded clones.

-	-	TRBJ1-1	TRBV20-1	TGCAGTTCGAGTCACCCCCCAAGAGCTTTCTTT	CSSSHPPRAFF
many	-	TRBJ2-1	TRBV20-1	TGCAGTGCTATGGGGGGACGGGGTGAGCAGTTCTTC	CSAMGGRGEQFF
many	-	TRBJ1-1	TRBV9	TGTGCCAGCAGCGTAGGAGGCCAGGGGAGGACTGAAGCTTTCTTT	CASSVGGQGRTEAFF
many	-	TRBJ2-3	TRBV5-1	TGCGCCAGCAGCTTAGGGACGACAGGCACAGATACGCAGTATTTT	CASSLGTTGTDTQYF
-	-	TRBJ2-3	TRBV3-1	TGTGCCAGCAGCCAAGATCTCGGCGCCTCGCAGTATTTT	CASSQDLGASQYF
many	-	TRBJ1-2	TRBV6-5	TGTGCCAGCACCGACCGGTCCGGTAGTGGCTACACCTTC	CASTDRSGSGYTF
many	-	TRBJ2-3	TRBV3-1	TGTGCCAGCAGCCAAGATCATAGTACCCCTGAGGCAGATACGCAGTATTTT	CASSQDHSTPEADTQYF
few	-	TRBJ2-3	TRBV7-9	TGTGCCAGCAGCTTAGCCCGGGGGTACACAGATACGCAGTATTTT	CASSLARGYTDTQYF
many	-	TRBJ1-3	TRBV12-3/TRBV12-4	TGTGCCAGCAGCAATAGGGATGGTATTTACTCTGGAAACACCATATATTTT	CASSNRDGIYSGNTIYF
few	-	TRBJ2-5	TRBV5-6	TGTGCCAGCAGCTGGAGCCAAAAGACCCAGTACTTC	CASSWSQKTQYF
few	-	TRBJ1-6	TRBV6-5	TGTGCCAGCAGTTTGGGTTACGGAAATTCACCCCTCCACTTT	CASSLGYGNSPLHF
many	-	TRBJ2-2	TRBV7-6	TGTGCCAGCAGCGTCTACACCGGGGAGCTGTTTTTT	CASSVYTGELFF
many	-	TRBJ2-7	TRBV6-5	TGTGCCAGCAGTCCGGGACACCAAGTCTTGGGCGAGCAGTACTTC	CASSPGHQVLGEQYF
-	-	TRBJ1-6	TRBV7-6	TGTGCCAGCAGCTTGCATAGCTCCTATAATTCACCCCTCCACTTT	CASSLHSSYNSPLHF
many	-	TRBJ2-1	TRBV5-5	TGTGCCAGCAGGTGGGGTTATGAGCAGTTCTTC	CASRWGYEQFF
many	-	TRBJ1-5	TRBV12-3/TRBV12-4	TGTGCCAGCAGCCTAAGCACCGGGAACCAGCCCCAGCATTTT	CASSLSTGNQPQHF
many	TRBD1	TRBJ2-1	TRBV7-2	TGTGCCAGTAGGGACAGGGCCTACAATGAGCAGTTCTTC	CASRDRAYNEQFF
few	TRBD1	TRBJ1-5	TRBV19	TGTGCCAACCCTTACGGGACAGGAAATAGCAATCAGCCCCAGCATTTT	CANPYGTGNSNQPQHF
few	-	TRBJ1-5	TRBV7-9	TGTGCCAGCAGCCTAGAGGGTGGGCCCCAGCATTTT	CASSLEGGPQHF
many	-	TRBJ1-2	TRBV29-1	TGCAGCGTTGGATGGGGGCAGGGGACGGATGGCTACACCTTC	CSVGWGQGTDGYTF
many	TRBD1	TRBJ2-3	TRBV4-3	TGCGCCATTTGGGACAGGGGCACAGATACGCAGTATTTT	CAIWDRGTDTQYF
many	TRBD1	TRBJ1-1	TRBV29-1	TGCAGCGTCCACAGGGGGACGGGGAACACTGAAGCTTTCTTT	CSVHRGTGNTEAFF
many	TRBD2	TRBJ2-3	TRBV6-2/TRBV6-3	TGTGCCAGCAGTTCGCCGACTAGCAGGGTCCCCGATACGCAGTATTTT	CASSSPTSRVPDTQYF
many	-	TRBJ2-3	TRBV5-5	TGTGCCAGCAGCTTCCCTAACCGGGGGACCACAGATACGCAGTATTTT	CASSFPNRGTTDTQYF
-	-	TRBJ2-1	TRBV20-1	TGCAGTTACGATGCTCTTGACAGCTCCTACAATGAGCCGTTCTTC	CSYDALDSSYNEPFF
few	TRBD2	TRBJ2-3	TRBV20-1	TGCAGTGCTAGGGGACTAGCGGGGGGGCGCCGCACAGATACGCAGTATTTT	CSARGLAGGRRTDTQYF
-	-	TRBJ1-4	TRBV5-1	TGCGCCAGCAGCACCCCATCGTCAACTAATGAAAAACTGTTTTTT	CASSTPSSTNEKLFF
-	-	TRBJ2-3	TRBV27	TGTGCCAGCAGCTTAAAGCGGGTTAGCACAGATACGCAGTATTTT	CASSLKRVSTDTQYF
-	-	TRBJ2-6	TRBV20-1	TGCAGTGCTAGCCTCGCAGCTGGGGCCAACGTCCTGACTTTC	CSASLAAGANVLTF
few	-	TRBJ2-3	TRBV28	TGTGCCAGCAGTTTGAGGAGGCTACGGGCAGATACGCAGTATTTT	CASSLRRLRADTQYF
many	-	TRBJ1-2	TRBV6-1	TGTGCCAGCAGTGAACGAGGAATTTTCGGCTACACCTTC	CASSERGIFGYTF
many	-	TRBJ2-3	TRBV7-2	TGTGCCAGCAGCATAAAGGGGGGAGGGGCGGTCGCAGATACGCAGTATTTT	CASSIKGGGAVADTQYF
few	-	TRBJ1-4	TRBV30	TGTGCCTGGAGTGTAGACGACAGCGAAAAACTGTTTTTT	CAWSVDDSEKLFF
many	-	TRBJ2-3	TRBV29-1	TGCAGCGCTACTGGCCATAGCACAGATACGCAGTATTTT	CSATGHSTDTQYF
many	-	TRBJ2-1	TRBV2	TGTGCCAGCGGGCAGGAGATCTACAATGAGCAGTTCTTC	CASGQEIYNEQFF
many	-	TRBJ2-5	TRBV7-9	TGTGCCAGCAGCGGATTAGCCCGCGAGACCCAGTACTTC	CASSGLARETQYF
many	TRBD2	TRBJ2-1	TRBV5-1	TGCGCCAGTTCCCCGGGACTAGCGGGGTTGAATGAGCAGTTCTTC	CASSPGLAGLNEQFF
few	-	TRBJ2-7	TRBV4-3	TGCGCCAGCAGCCAGGGTTGGGGTACCTACGAGCAGTACTTC	CASSQGWGTYEQYF
few	-	TRBJ1-5	TRBV7-2	TGTGCCAGCAGCCCCCGTGGGCCGCCCAATCAGCCCCAGCATTTT	CASSPRGPPNQPQHF
many	-	TRBJ1-1	TRBV10-3	TGTGCCATCATGAGGGGGTCAATGAACACTGAAGCTTTCTTT	CAIMRGSMNTEAFF
many	TRBD2	TRBJ2-3	TRBV7-2	TGTGCCAGCAGCTCCACTAGCGGGGGGGCCGATTTCTCAGATACGCAGTATTTT	CASSSTSGGADFSDTQYF